The clone carrying this T cell receptor (beta chain) appeared a few times. Its antigen remains unidentified. The CDR3 runs 18 residues. V shed 0 bases, J shed 1 base, and the junction held 10 bases outside the gene matches. Germline V CDR1 and CDR2: DFQATT, SNEGSKA (reference sequence). Both iRepertoire HTBI primers and Arm-PCR of CDR3 regions were used to build the TCR beta libraries. Via MiXCR, TCRdb re-called the multiplex PCR reads, giving one row per CDR3 protein. The table lists 400,000 or so distinct CDR3 sequences, about 25% of them singletons. The data belong to a study of regulatory T cells in long-lasting Graves disease. General observations from the study: Preferential use of TRBV28, TRBJ1-2 and TRBJ2-5 was seen in persistent disease.

Sample time point: persistent/refractory GD, antithyroid drugs over 5 years with positive TRAb. The TCR library was made from RNA that had been extracted from PBMCs in TRIzol. The input for sequencing was peripheral blood mononuclear cells (PBMCs), taken when the disease was refractory, from a patient treated with antithyroid drugs. This sequence joins TRBV20-1 and TRBJ2-5, with TRBD2 matching over 11 bases. The TCR sequence derives from a female donor with Graves disease. This CDR3 reads CSARDNFGTSGAQETQYF. CDR3 DNA sequence: TGCAGTGCTAGAGATAACTTTGGGACTAGCGGAGCCCAAGAGACCCAGTACTTC.